What follows are 7 T cell receptor beta chains derived from one specimen sequenced in a study of blood T cell repertoires in COVID-19. Sequencing used immunoSEQ multiplex PCR; TCRdb keeps in-frame clones, though not all of them. The table has about 200,000 clones, around 83% seen once. Sequenced input: peripheral blood. Every receptor here comes from a human donor in a cohort sampled during active COVID-19.

This chain links TRBV14 with TRBJ2-3, with unresolved D. This CDR3 is built from 14 residues. The V end lost 3 bases, the J end lost 0 bases, and 7 bases lay between the germline ends. Per germline, CDR1 SGHDN and CDR2 FVKESK. CDR3 amino acids: CASSHAASTDTQYF. As DNA, the CDR3 is TGTGCCAGCAGCCATGCGGCCAGCACAGATACGCAGTATTTT.

The V call is TRBV7-2, the J call TRBJ2-1, with 7 positions matching TRBD2. The J segment lost 3 bases and the V segment lost 7 bases, leaving 9 bases of the junction unmatched. Germline loops: CDR1 SGHTA, CDR2 FQGNSA. The CDR3 length is 15 residues. The chain's CDR3 is CASILSGGLYNEQFF. The CDR3 bases are TGTGCCAGCATCCTATCGGGGGGACTCTACAATGAGCAGTTCTTC.

There are a few counts of this clone. This rearrangement joins TRBV7-9 to TRBJ1-2; TRBD1 matches 7 bases. Per germline, CDR1 SEHNR and CDR2 FQNEAQ (reference sequence). With 4 bases clipped from V and 6 bases from J, the junction kept 8 bases outside the gene matches. The CDR3 sequence is 14 residues long. The CDR3 DNA reads TGTGCCAGCAGCTACGGGACAGCGAGGAATGGCTACACCTTC. This codes for CASSYGTARNGYTF.

The genes are TRBV12-3 or TRBV12-4 and TRBJ2-4; TRBD1 agrees at 9 bases. Germline trimming cut 3 bases from V and 8 bases from J; bases unmatched to any gene: 2. The CDR3 consists of 13 residues. The CDR3 DNA follows: TGTGCCAGCAGTTTCCGGGACAGGGACATTCAGTACTTC. Translation gives CASSFRDRDIQYF.

The chain has TRBV18 and TRBJ2-7; D may be TRBD1 (6 bases). This CDR3 spans 13 amino acids. Germline V gives CDR1 KGHSH, CDR2 LQKENI. Deletions cut 6 bases from V and 3 bases from J, with 12 bases between. The CDR3 spells CASSVGQHYEQYF. CDR3 sequence (DNA): TGTGCCAGCTCGGTCGGACAGCACTACGAGCAGTACTTC.

CDR3 sequence reads: CASSQGLAVEQYF. CDR3 nucleotide sequence: TGCGCCAGCAGCCAGGGACTAGCTGTGGAGCAGTACTTC. The gene calls are TRBV5-1 and TRBJ2-7, with TRBD2 matching over 9 bases. The germline V gene encodes CDR1 SGHRS and CDR2 YFSETQ. The CDR3 length is 13 residues. With V trimmed by 4 bases and J by 7 bases, 6 bases remained unmatched.

This clone has just one count. V is TRBV5-1 and J is TRBJ2-3; 9 bases match TRBD1. V lost 4 bases to trimming and J lost 4 bases; unmatched junction nucleotides: 7. The CDR3 is 15 amino acids. CDR1 SGHRS and CDR2 YFSETQ come from the germline V gene. CDR3 nucleotide sequence: TGCGCCAGCAGCCTACAGGGGGCTGTTCCAGATACGCAGTATTTT. It encodes CASSLQGAVPDTQYF.